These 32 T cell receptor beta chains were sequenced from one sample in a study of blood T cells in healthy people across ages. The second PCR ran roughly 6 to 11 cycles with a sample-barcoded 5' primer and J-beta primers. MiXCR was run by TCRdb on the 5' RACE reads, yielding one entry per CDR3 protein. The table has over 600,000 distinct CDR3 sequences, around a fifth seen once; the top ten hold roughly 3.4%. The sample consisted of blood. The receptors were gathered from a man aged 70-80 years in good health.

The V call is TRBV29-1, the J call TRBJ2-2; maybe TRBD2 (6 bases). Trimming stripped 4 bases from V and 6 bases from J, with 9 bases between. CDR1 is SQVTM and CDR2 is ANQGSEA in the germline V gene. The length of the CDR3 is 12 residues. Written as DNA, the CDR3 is TGCAGCGTTGCGGGCGGGGCCGGGGAGCTGTTTTTT. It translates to CSVAGGAGELFF.

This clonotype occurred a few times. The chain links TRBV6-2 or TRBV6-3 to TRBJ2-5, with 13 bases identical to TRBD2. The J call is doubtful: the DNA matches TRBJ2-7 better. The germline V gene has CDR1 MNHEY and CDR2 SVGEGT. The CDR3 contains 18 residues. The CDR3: CASSLPRLAGGLSYEQYF. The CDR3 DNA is TGTGCCAGCAGTCTGCCTCGACTAGCGGGAGGTCTCTCCTACGAGCAGTACTTC.

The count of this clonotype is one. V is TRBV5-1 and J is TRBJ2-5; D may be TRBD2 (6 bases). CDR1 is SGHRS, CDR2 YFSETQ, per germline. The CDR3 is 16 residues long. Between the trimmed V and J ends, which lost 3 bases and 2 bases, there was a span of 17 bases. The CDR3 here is CASSSTGTGDQETQYF. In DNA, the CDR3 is TGCGCCAGCAGCTCTACTGGGACGGGGGATCAAGAGACCCAGTACTTC.

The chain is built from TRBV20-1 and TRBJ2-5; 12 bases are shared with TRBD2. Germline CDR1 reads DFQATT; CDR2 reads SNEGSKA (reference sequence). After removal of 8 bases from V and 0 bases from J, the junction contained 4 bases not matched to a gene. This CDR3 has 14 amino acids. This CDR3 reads CSPTSGSDQETQYF. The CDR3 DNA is TGCAGTCCGACTAGCGGGAGCGACCAAGAGACCCAGTACTTC.

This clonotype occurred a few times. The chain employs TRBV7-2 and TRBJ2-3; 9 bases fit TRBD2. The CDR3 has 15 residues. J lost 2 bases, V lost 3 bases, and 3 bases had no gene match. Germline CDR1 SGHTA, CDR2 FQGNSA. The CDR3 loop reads CASSLGLAPTDTQYF. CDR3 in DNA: TGTGCCAGCAGCTTGGGACTAGCCCCCACAGATACGCAGTATTTT.

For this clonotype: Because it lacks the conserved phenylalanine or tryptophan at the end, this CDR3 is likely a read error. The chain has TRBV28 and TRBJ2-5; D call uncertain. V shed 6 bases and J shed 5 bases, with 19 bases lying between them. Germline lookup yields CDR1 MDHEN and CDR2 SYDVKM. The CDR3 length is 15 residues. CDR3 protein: CASSSSGPQKETQYL. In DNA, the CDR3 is TGTGCCAGCAGCTCTAGTGGCCCCCAAAAGGAGACCCAGTACCTC.

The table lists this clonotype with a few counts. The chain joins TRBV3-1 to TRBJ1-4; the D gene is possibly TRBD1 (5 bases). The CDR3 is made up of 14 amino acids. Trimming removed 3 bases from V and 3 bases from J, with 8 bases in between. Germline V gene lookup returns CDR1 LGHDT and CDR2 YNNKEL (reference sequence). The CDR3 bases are TGTGCCAGCAGCCACCCGGGGCCTAATGAAAAACTGTTTTTT. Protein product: CASSHPGPNEKLFF.

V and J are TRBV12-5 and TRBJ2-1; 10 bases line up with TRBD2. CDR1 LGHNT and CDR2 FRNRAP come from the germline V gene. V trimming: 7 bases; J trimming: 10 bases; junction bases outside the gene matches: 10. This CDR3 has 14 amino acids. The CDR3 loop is CASAQGTSVNEQFF. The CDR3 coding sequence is TGTGCTAGTGCCCAAGGGACTAGCGTAAACGAGCAGTTCTTC.

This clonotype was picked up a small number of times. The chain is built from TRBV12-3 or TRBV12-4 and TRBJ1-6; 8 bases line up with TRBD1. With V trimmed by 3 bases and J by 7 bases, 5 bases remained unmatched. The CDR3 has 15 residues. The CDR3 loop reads CASSLAGGANSPLHF. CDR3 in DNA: TGTGCCAGCAGTTTGGCAGGGGGCGCGAATTCACCCCTCCACTTT.

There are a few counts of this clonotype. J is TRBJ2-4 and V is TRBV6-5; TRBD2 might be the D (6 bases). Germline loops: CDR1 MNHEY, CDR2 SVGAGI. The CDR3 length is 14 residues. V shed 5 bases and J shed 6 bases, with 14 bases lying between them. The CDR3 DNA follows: TGTGCCAGCAGTGGGGCGGGGCTCGGAAACATTCAGTACTTC. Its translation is CASSGAGLGNIQYF.

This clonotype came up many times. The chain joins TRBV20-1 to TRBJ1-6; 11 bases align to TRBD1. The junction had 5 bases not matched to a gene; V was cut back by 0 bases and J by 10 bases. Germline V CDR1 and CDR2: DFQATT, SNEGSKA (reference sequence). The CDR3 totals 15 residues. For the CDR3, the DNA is TGCAGTGCTAGAGATCTGGACAGGGGGCTCTCACCCCTCCACTTT. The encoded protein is CSARDLDRGLSPLHF.

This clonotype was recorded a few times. The CDR3 reads CASSIGTGEEQYF. The CDR3, as DNA: TGCGCCAGCAGCATCGGGACAGGGGAAGAGCAGTACTTC. The V call is TRBV5-1, the J call TRBJ2-7; 10 bases fit TRBD1. This CDR3 is built from 13 residues. Germline trimming cut 4 bases from V and 7 bases from J; bases unmatched to any gene: 5. The V gene's germline CDR1 is SGHRS and CDR2 YFSETQ.

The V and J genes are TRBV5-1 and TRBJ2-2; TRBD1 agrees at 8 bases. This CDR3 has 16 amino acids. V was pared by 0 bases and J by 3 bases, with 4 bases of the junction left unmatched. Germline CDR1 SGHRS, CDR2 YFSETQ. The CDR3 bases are TGCGCCAGCAGCTTGGAACCAGGGGGCTACACCGGGGAGCTGTTTTTT. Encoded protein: CASSLEPGGYTGELFF.

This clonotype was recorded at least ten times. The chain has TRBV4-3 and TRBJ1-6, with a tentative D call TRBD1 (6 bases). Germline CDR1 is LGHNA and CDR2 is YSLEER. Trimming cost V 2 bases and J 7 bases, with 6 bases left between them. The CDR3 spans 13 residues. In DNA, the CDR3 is TGCGCCAGCAGCCAAACAGGGAATTCACCCCTCCACTTT. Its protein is CASSQTGNSPLHF.

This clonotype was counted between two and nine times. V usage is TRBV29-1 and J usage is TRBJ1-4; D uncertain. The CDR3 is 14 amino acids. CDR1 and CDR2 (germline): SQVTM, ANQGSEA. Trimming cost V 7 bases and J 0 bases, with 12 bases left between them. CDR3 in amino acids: CSAGDSATNEKLFF. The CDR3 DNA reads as TGCAGCGCAGGAGATTCTGCAACTAATGAAAAACTGTTTTTT.

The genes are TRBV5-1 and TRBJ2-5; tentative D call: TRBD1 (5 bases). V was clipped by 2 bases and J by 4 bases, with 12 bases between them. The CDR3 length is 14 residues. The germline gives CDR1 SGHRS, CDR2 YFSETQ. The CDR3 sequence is CASSFRGLGETQYF. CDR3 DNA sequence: TGCGCCAGCAGCTTTAGGGGCTTGGGAGAGACCCAGTACTTC.

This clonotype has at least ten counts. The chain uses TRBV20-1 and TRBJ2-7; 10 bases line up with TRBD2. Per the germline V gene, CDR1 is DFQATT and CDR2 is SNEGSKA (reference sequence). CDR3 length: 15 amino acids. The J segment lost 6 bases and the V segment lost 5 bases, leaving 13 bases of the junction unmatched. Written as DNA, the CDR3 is TGCAGTGCTCTCCCGGGACTAGCGATAAGGGCCGAGCAGTACTTC. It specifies CSALPGLAIRAEQYF.

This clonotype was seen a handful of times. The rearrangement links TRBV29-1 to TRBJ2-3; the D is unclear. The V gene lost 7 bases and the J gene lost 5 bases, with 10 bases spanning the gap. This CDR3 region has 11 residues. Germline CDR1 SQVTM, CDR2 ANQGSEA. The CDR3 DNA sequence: TGCAGCGCCGGAGTCGGAGATACGCAGTATTTT. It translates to CSAGVGDTQYF.

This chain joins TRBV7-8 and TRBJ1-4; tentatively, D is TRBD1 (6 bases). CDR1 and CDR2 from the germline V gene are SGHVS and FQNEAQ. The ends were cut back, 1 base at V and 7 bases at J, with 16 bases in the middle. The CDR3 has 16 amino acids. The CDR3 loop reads CASSLVAGAGSEKLFF. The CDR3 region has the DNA TGTGCCAGCAGCTTAGTGGCAGGGGCGGGTAGTGAAAAACTGTTTTTT.

In nucleotides, the CDR3 is TGTGCCAGCAGTTTACGGATGAGTGAAAAACTGTTTTTT. It yields the protein CASSLRMSEKLFF. The rearrangement joins TRBV12-3 or TRBV12-4 to TRBJ1-4; D unresolved. V was clipped by 2 bases and J by 7 bases, with 8 bases between them. The CDR3 totals 13 residues.

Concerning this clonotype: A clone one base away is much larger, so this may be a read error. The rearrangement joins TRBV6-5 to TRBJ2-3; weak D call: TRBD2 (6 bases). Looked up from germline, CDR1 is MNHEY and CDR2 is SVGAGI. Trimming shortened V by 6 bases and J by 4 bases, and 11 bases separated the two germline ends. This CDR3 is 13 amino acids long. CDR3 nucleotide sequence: TGTGCCAGCAGAAAGGCTAGCGCAGATACGCAGTATTTT. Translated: CASRKASADTQYF.

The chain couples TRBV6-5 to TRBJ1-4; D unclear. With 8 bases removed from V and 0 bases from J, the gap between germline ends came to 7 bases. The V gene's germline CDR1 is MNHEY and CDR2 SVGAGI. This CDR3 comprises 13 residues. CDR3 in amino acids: CASGRATNEKLFF. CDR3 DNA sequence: TGTGCCAGCGGGAGAGCAACTAATGAAAAACTGTTTTTT.

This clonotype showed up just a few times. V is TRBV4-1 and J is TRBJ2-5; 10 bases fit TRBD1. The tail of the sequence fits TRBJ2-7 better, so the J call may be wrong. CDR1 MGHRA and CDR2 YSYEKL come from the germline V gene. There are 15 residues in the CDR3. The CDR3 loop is CASSQAGTGVYEQYF. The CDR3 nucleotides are TGCGCCAGCAGCCAAGCCGGGACAGGGGTCTACGAGCAGTACTTC.

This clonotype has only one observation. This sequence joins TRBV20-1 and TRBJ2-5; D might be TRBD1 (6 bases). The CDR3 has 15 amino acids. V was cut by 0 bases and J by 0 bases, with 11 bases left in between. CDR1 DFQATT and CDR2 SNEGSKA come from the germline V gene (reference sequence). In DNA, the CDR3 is TGCAGTGCTAGAGATGGGGACACATACCAAGAGACCCAGTACTTC. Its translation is CSARDGDTYQETQYF.

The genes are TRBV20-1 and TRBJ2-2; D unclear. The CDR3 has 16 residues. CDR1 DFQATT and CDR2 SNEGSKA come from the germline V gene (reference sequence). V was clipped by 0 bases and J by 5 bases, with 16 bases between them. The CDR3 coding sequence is TGCAGTGCTAGAGATCAAACCCTAGGGTTGACCGGGGAGCTGTTTTTT. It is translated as CSARDQTLGLTGELFF.

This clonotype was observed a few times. In nucleotides, the CDR3 is TGCAGTGCTAGGACAGTGAGCTCCTACAATGAGCAGTTCTTC. It encodes CSARTVSSYNEQFF. This chain joins TRBV20-1 and TRBJ2-1, with D perhaps TRBD1 (5 bases). Germline V gene lookup returns CDR1 DFQATT and CDR2 SNEGSKA (reference sequence). The CDR3 covers 14 residues. The V and J ends lost 3 bases and 0 bases respectively, with 9 bases between them.

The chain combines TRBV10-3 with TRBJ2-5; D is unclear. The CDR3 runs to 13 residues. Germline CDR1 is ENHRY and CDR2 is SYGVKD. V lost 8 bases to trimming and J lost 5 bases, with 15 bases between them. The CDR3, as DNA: TGTGCCATCGCTAGGTCTATATCGGAGACCCAGTACTTC. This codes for CAIARSISETQYF.

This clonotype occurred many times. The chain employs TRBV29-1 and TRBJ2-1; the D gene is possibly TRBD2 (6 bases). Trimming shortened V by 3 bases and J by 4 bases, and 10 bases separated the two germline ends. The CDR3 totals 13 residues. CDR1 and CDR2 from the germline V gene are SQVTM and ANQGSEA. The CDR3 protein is CSVDREPYNEQFF. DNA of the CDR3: TGCAGCGTTGATCGGGAGCCTTACAATGAGCAGTTCTTC.

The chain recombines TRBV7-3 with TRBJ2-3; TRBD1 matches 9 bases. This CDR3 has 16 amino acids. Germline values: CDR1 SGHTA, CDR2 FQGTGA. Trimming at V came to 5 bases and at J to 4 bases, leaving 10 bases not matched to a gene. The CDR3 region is CASSTSGTGSSDTQYF. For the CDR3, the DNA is TGTGCCAGCAGCACCTCCGGGACAGGGTCATCAGATACGCAGTATTTT. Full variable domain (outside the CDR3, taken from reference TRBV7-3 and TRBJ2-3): GAGVSQTPSNKVTEKGKYVELRCDPISGHTALYWYRQSLGQGPEFLIYFQGTGAADDSGLPNDRFFAVRPEGSVSTLKIQRTERGDSAVYLCASSTSGTGSSDTQYFGPGTRLTVL.

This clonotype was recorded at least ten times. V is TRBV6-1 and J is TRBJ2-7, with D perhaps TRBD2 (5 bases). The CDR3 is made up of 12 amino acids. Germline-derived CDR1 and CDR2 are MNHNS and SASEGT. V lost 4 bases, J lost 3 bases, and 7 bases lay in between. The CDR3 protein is CASSGRGYEQYF. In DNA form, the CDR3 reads TGTGCCAGCAGTGGACGGGGCTACGAGCAGTACTTC.

CDR3 DNA: TGTGCCAGCCGGACGGATTATGGCTACACCTTC. Encoded protein: CASRTDYGYTF. The chain uses TRBV28 and TRBJ1-2; no reliable D call. Germline V CDR1 and CDR2: MDHEN, SYDVKM. Between the trimmed V and J ends, which lost 8 bases and 5 bases, there was a span of 9 bases. The CDR3 consists of 11 residues.

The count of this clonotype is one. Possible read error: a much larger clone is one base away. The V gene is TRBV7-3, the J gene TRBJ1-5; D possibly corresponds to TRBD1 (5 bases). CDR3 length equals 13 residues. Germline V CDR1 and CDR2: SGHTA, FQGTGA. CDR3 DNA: TGTGCCAGCAGCTTAGAGGGGAATCAGCCCGAGCATTTT. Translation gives CASSLEGNQPEHF.